Described below is a single T cell receptor beta chain sequence and its context. This sample is part of a study of blood T cell repertoires in COVID-19. Study at large: Whether acute or convalescent, the COVID-19 samples came from the United States, Italy and Spain. The cDNA or gDNA used as material had been derived from T cells, B-cell-depleted T cells, or PBMCs.

Authors' analysis steps: Reference gene primer amplification gave estimated nucleated cell counts. Data came from immunoSEQ multiplex PCR; TCRdb stores just in-frame clones and leaves some out. V and J calls and clone size come straight from that table; D and trimming were deduced from the DNA. The sample records around 20,000 clones, 80% to 90% being singletons. This receptor was taken from a human donor with active COVID-19. The donor label of this sample is uncertain. The specimen was peripheral blood.

The CDR3 sequence: CAISGGLAGVADTQYF. CDR3 DNA sequence: TGTGCCATCAGCGGGGGACTAGCGGGAGTGGCAGATACGCAGTATTTT. The chain carries TRBV10-3 and TRBJ2-3; 14 bases match TRBD2. This CDR3 has 16 residues. The V gene end was trimmed by 6 bases and the J gene end by 4 bases; junction bases not matched to a gene: 6. Germline assignment: CDR1 ENHRY and CDR2 SYGVKD.